The 30 T cell receptor beta chains in this list originate from one sample, sequenced in a study of blood T cell repertoires in COVID-19 (dated by TCRdb to 2020 to 2021). Receptor libraries were prepared by the immunoSEQ multiplex PCR assay. Entries here come from immuneACCESS through TCRdb and include only in-frame sequences with V and J called. Some clones fail to appear in such tables; in the studies checked, an unresolved V gene covers under half of the shortfall, and the cause of the remainder is unknown. Across this sample there are fewer than 80,000 clones, with 80% to 95% seen only once. The ten biggest clones cover approximately 5% of the sample. Sequenced material: peripheral blood. The receptors shown here come from a human donor in a cohort sampled during active COVID-19.

This rearrangement joins TRBV3-1 (or the pseudogene TRBV3-2) to TRBJ2-1, with 11 bases aligning to TRBD2. Germline V lookup: CDR1 LGHDT, CDR2 YNNKEL (reference sequence). There are 14 residues in the CDR3. With 6 bases clipped from V and 4 bases from J, the junction kept 2 bases outside the gene matches. CDR3 in amino acids: CASRGTSGYNEQFF. Here the CDR3 DNA reads TGTGCCAGCAGGGGGACTAGCGGATACAATGAGCAGTTCTTC.

The chain combines TRBV7-9 with TRBJ1-2; D remains unclear. Between the trimmed V and J ends, which lost 1 base and 3 bases, there was a span of 12 bases. The germline V gene has CDR1 SEHNR and CDR2 FQNEAQ (reference sequence). CDR3 length: 15 residues. CDR3 in amino acids: CASSLVVAEYYGYTF. The CDR3 DNA is TGTGCCAGCAGCTTAGTGGTGGCAGAATACTATGGCTACACCTTC.

The chain joins TRBV7-8 to TRBJ1-3; D remains ambiguous. The CDR3 totals 15 residues. Trimming cost V 0 bases and J 4 bases, with 10 bases left between them. Germline lookup yields CDR1 SGHVS and CDR2 FQNEAQ. The CDR3 region has the DNA TGTGCCAGCAGCTTAGCTAGTCGAGGGGGAAACACCATATATTTT. Residues: CASSLASRGGNTIYF.

In this sample, this clone turned up once. The chain couples TRBV15 to TRBJ1-5; TRBD1 might be the D (6 bases). The V and J ends lost 4 bases and 5 bases respectively, with 15 bases between them. The CDR3 extends over 15 amino acids. Germline CDR1 is LNHNV and CDR2 is YYDKDF (reference sequence). CDR3 nucleotide sequence: TGTGCCACCAGCATAACCCGGGACAACCATCAGCCCCAGCATTTT. Amino acid sequence: CATSITRDNHQPQHF.

This clone was found once. The chain couples TRBV5-6 to TRBJ1-3; weak D call: TRBD1 (5 bases). The CDR3 loop spans 13 amino acids. Trimming removed 5 bases at V and 7 bases at J, with 13 bases between. Germline CDR1 is SGHDT and CDR2 is YYEEEE. The CDR3 DNA sequence: TGTGCCAGCAGATTGACAACAGGTAACACCATATATTTT. Its translation is CASRLTTGNTIYF.

This rearrangement joins TRBV9 to TRBJ2-5; maybe TRBD2 (5 bases). CDR1 is SGDLS, CDR2 YYNGEE, per germline. Between the trimmed V and J ends, which lost 0 bases and 4 bases, there was a span of 16 bases. The CDR3 spans 16 residues. CDR3 DNA: TGTGCCAGCAGCGTAGGGAGGTCTAGAGGGCGAGAGACCCAGTACTTC. Translated, it gives CASSVGRSRGRETQYF.

This clone was observed a single time. V is TRBV3-1 (or the pseudogene TRBV3-2) and J is TRBJ1-2; 8 positions agree with TRBD1. Germline V gene sequence: CDR1 LGHDT, CDR2 YNNKEL (reference sequence). The CDR3 sequence is 14 residues long. J gave up 4 bases and V 1 base, and 2 bases lay outside the gene matches. The CDR3 DNA reads as TGTGCCAGCAGCCAAGGGGACAGGAGCTATGGCTACACCTTC. Translating gives CASSQGDRSYGYTF.

The J gene is TRBJ1-2, the V gene TRBV11-2, with 8 bases matching TRBD1. Looked up from germline, CDR1 is SGHAT and CDR2 is FQNNGV. The CDR3 extends over 14 amino acids. V dropped 5 bases and J dropped 10; count of bases not matched to a gene: 12. The CDR3 DNA is TGTGCCAGCAGCCGAGACAGGGGTGTAGGGGACTACACCTTC. Amino acids: CASSRDRGVGDYTF.

CDR3: CASGRLSGNTIYF. CDR3 bases: TGTGCCAGTGGGAGGCTCTCTGGAAACACCATATATTTT. The genes are TRBV19 and TRBJ1-3, with no clear D. Per germline, CDR1 LNHDA and CDR2 SQIVND (reference sequence). CDR3 length: 13 amino acids. Trimming stripped 8 bases from V and 0 bases from J, with 8 bases between.

J is TRBJ2-1 and V is TRBV24-1; maybe TRBD1 (7 bases). V shed 10 bases and J shed 5 bases, with 20 bases lying between them. Germline V lookup: CDR1 KGHDR, CDR2 SFDVKD. This CDR3 spans 15 amino acids. For the CDR3, the DNA is TGTGCCACGAGTCCGCGGGACAGAGTGGACAATGAGCAGTTCTTC. Encoded protein: CATSPRDRVDNEQFF.

The V call is TRBV11-2, the J call TRBJ1-2; 9 nucleotides match TRBD1. The CDR3 contains 14 residues. The germline gives CDR1 SGHAT, CDR2 FQNNGV. The ends lost 3 bases at V and 2 bases at J; junction bases unmatched: 1. CDR3 loop: CASSFGQGNYGYTF. For the CDR3, the DNA is TGTGCCAGCAGCTTCGGACAGGGGAACTATGGCTACACCTTC.

V usage is TRBV21-1 and J usage is TRBJ1-1. TRBV21-1 counts as a pseudogene. The CDR3 sequence is 15 residues long. The CDR3 DNA follows: TGTGCCAGCAGCACCGCGTCAACAGGGAGGGCTGAAGCTTTCTTT. Residues: CASSTASTGRAEAFF.

The rearrangement links TRBV7-9 to TRBJ2-3; the D is unclear. V shed 2 bases and J shed 2 bases, with 11 bases lying between them. Germline-derived CDR1 and CDR2 are SEHNR and FQNEAQ (reference sequence). The CDR3 totals 15 residues. The CDR3 bases are TGTGCCAGCAGCTTATGGGCCGGTGACACAGATACGCAGTATTTT. It encodes CASSLWAGDTDTQYF.

V and J are TRBV18 and TRBJ1-2; 7 nucleotides agree with TRBD1. J lost 0 bases, V lost 8 bases, and 15 bases had no gene match. The germline V gene has CDR1 KGHSH and CDR2 LQKENI. There are 17 residues in the CDR3. The CDR3 nucleotides are TGTGCCAGCACGGCCAGGGGGAAAGGACAGACTAACTATGGCTACACCTTC. Residues: CASTARGKGQTNYGYTF.

The V call is TRBV7-2, the J call TRBJ2-5, with a tentative D call TRBD2 (5 bases). CDR1 and CDR2 (germline): SGHTA, FQGNSA. Trimming stripped 1 base from V and 2 bases from J, with 5 bases between. The CDR3 length is 13 residues. The CDR3 bases are TGTGCCAGCAGCTTAGGGACTCAAGAGACCCAGTACTTC. Translation: CASSLGTQETQYF.

The chain uses TRBV5-1 and TRBJ2-5; tentatively, D is TRBD2 (6 bases). CDR3 length: 14 amino acids. In germline, CDR1 is SGHRS, CDR2 YFSETQ. The ends were cut back, 1 base at V and 5 bases at J, with 12 bases in the middle. The CDR3 DNA reads TGCGCCAGCAGCTTGTGGGGGGATGGTGAGACCCAGTACTTC. Translation gives CASSLWGDGETQYF.

Only one count was recorded for this clone. The genes are TRBV30 and TRBJ1-5; D is ambiguous. This CDR3 is built from 14 residues. Per germline, CDR1 GTSNPN and CDR2 SVGIG (reference sequence). Deletions cut 3 bases from V and 0 bases from J, with 9 bases between. This CDR3 is CAWSGGNSNQPQHF. CDR3 DNA: TGTGCCTGGAGCGGAGGGAATAGCAATCAGCCCCAGCATTTT.

This clone is a singleton in its sample. The V call is TRBV12-3 or TRBV12-4, the J call TRBJ1-1, with a tentative D call TRBD1 (6 bases). The CDR3 runs 13 residues. Between the trimmed V and J ends, which lost 6 bases and 3 bases, there was a span of 11 bases. This chain's CDR3 is CASRTRQDTEAFF. CDR3 nucleotides: TGTGCCAGCAGAACTAGACAGGACACTGAAGCTTTCTTT.

The gene calls are TRBV9 and TRBJ2-7; TRBD2 is a possible D gene (5 bases). Trimming pared 3 bases from V and 3 bases from J, leaving 10 bases between. The germline CDR1 and CDR2 sequences are SGDLS and YYNGEE. The length of the CDR3 is 13 residues. The CDR3: CASSGGADYEQYF. In nucleotides, the CDR3 is TGTGCCAGCAGCGGGGGAGCGGACTACGAGCAGTACTTC.

The table lists this clone with a few counts. The chain links TRBV6-2 or TRBV6-3 to TRBJ1-5; the D gene is possibly TRBD1 (6 bases). This CDR3 contains 17 residues. Trimming left V 2 bases short and J 5 bases short, with 19 bases between. Germline lookup yields CDR1 MNHEY and CDR2 SVGEGT. The CDR3 is CASSYTWRQGLDQPQHF. The CDR3 bases are TGTGCCAGCAGTTACACCTGGCGGCAGGGGTTAGATCAGCCCCAGCATTTT.

This sequence joins TRBV19 and TRBJ2-5, with 9 bases that match TRBD1. V dropped 6 bases and J dropped 4; count of bases not matched to a gene: 12. Looked up from germline, CDR1 is LNHDA and CDR2 is SQIVND (reference sequence). The CDR3 loop spans 16 amino acids. The CDR3 bases are TGTGCCAGTAGCCAGGGACGACAGGGGGGTAGAGAGACCCAGTACTTC. This sequence encodes CASSQGRQGGRETQYF.

This clone has a handful of counts. V is TRBV5-6 and J is TRBJ2-1, with TRBD2 matching 9 bases. V shed 4 bases, J shed 9 bases, and the junction held 11 bases outside the gene matches. The CDR3 has 15 amino acids. Germline-derived CDR1 and CDR2 are SGHDT and YYEEEE. The CDR3 nucleotides read TGTGCCAGCAGCGCGATGGCGGGCGGGAGGGTTGAGCAGTTCTTC. This gives the protein CASSAMAGGRVEQFF.

The DNA for the CDR3 is TGTGCCAGCTCACCACCCGGGACAGGGGATATTGGCAATCAGCCCCAGCATTTT. It encodes CASSPPGTGDIGNQPQHF. The chain carries TRBV18 and TRBJ1-5, with 10 bases that match TRBD1. Per germline, CDR1 KGHSH and CDR2 LQKENI. CDR3 size: 18 residues. V trimming: 0 bases; J trimming: 2 bases; junction bases outside the gene matches: 7.

This clone was recorded a few times. This chain connects TRBV7-8 to TRBJ2-7; maybe TRBD2 (5 bases). The CDR3 sequence is 13 residues long. The V end was cut by 7 bases, the J end by 4 bases, with 14 bases between. Germline CDR1 and CDR2: SGHVS and FQNEAQ. The CDR3 DNA reads as TGTGCCAGCACGATGCGGGCTTCTTACGAGCAGTACTTC. Encoded protein: CASTMRASYEQYF. Based on the CDR3 plus reference TRBV7-8 and TRBJ2-7, the full variable domain is GAGVSQSPRYKVAKRGQDVALRCDPISGHVSLFWYQQALGQGPEFLTYFQNEAQLDKSGLPSDRFFAERPEGSVSTLKIQRTQQEDSAVYLCASTMRASYEQYFGPGTRLTVT.

The chain links TRBV25-1 to TRBJ2-2, with a possible D match to TRBD2 (5 bases). The CDR3 has 17 residues. Germline lookup yields CDR1 MGHDK and CDR2 SYGVNS. Trimming pared 3 bases from V and 0 bases from J, leaving 14 bases between. CDR3 in amino acids: CASSEHGSYANTGELFF. The CDR3 nucleotides read TGTGCCAGCAGTGAGCATGGGAGTTATGCGAACACCGGGGAGCTGTTTTTT. The whole variable domain, filled in from reference TRBV25-1 and TRBJ2-2, reads EADIYQTPRYLVIGTGKKITLECSQTMGHDKMYWYQQDPGMELHLIHYSYGVNSTEKGDLSSESTVSRIRTEHFPLTLESARPSHTSQYLCASSEHGSYANTGELFFGEGSRLTVL.

Points on this clone: Mismatch with germline at one junction end may stem from a read error. V gene TRBV7-2 combines with J gene TRBJ1-3; D perhaps matches TRBD1 (6 bases). The CDR3 is made up of 14 amino acids. CDR1 and CDR2 (germline): SGHTA, FQGNSA. CDR3 loop: CASSLAAGARTIYF. For the CDR3, the DNA is TGTGCCAGCAGTTTAGCGGCGGGGGCGCGCACCATATATTTT. Drawing the rest from reference TRBV7-2 and TRBJ1-3, the complete variable domain is GAGVSQSPSNKVTEKGKDVELRCDPISGHTALYWYRQSLGQGLEFLIYFQGNSAPDKSGLPSDRFSAERTGGSVSTLTIQRTQQEDSAVYLCASSLAAGARTIYFGEGSWLTVV.

In this sample, this clone turned up once. The gene calls are TRBV7-3 and TRBJ2-5; TRBD1 might be the D (5 bases). Trimming shortened V by 5 bases and J by 1 base, and 8 bases separated the two germline ends. From germline, CDR1 is SGHTA and CDR2 FQGTGA. This CDR3 comprises 13 residues. The CDR3 DNA reads as TGTGCCAGCAGCACAGGAACCCAAGAGACCCAGTACTTC. Translated: CASSTGTQETQYF.

V usage is TRBV2 and J usage is TRBJ1-1; perhaps TRBD1 as D (6 bases). Germline V gene lookup returns CDR1 SNHLY and CDR2 FYNNEI. V shed 4 bases and J shed 7 bases, with 10 bases lying between them. The CDR3 spans 12 residues. CDR3 residues: CASSGGRGEAFF. Here the CDR3 DNA reads TGTGCCAGCAGTGGGGGCAGGGGTGAAGCTTTCTTT.

The V call is TRBV6-5, the J call TRBJ1-1; TRBD1 matches 7 bases. The germline V gene has CDR1 MNHEY and CDR2 SVGAGI. V dropped 2 bases and J dropped 1; count of bases not matched to a gene: 1. The CDR3 runs to 14 residues. The CDR3 loop reads CASSYGQANTEAFF. The CDR3 nucleotides are TGTGCCAGCAGTTACGGACAGGCGAACACTGAAGCTTTCTTT.

The chain couples TRBV5-4 to TRBJ2-4, with TRBD2 matching 8 bases. V shed 10 bases, J shed 1 base, and the junction held 7 bases outside the gene matches. The CDR3 runs to 14 residues. Per germline, CDR1 SGHNT and CDR2 YYREEE (reference sequence). CDR3 coding DNA: TGTGCCGCCTATTTAGCGGGGGCCAAAAACATTCAGTACTTC. Translation: CAAYLAGAKNIQYF.